This T cell receptor (beta chain) was documented in a study of T cell repertoires in cytomegalovirus infection. Turning to the study itself: A matching HLA type, together with CMV infection, was signaled by public TCR beta signatures. Overall study findings and caveats: Adding up the frequency of public TCR beta families identified people who carried CMV plus the relevant HLA. CMV-specific TCR beta clonotypes restricted by HLA-C were the ones dominating the ex vivo response.

TCRdb redid the calling of the reads with MiXCR, one entry per CDR3 protein. The data contain 150,000 or so distinct CDR3 sequences, around 24% of them singletons. There are a few counts of this clonotype. The target antigen is unknown. The TCR sequence derives from a human donor in good health (CMV status not recorded). Some clones in this sample may be carry-over from other donors' samples. The sequenced sample consisted of PBMCs.

CDR3 in DNA: TGTGCCAGCAGTGAACCTGGTACCTTCCCTAGCAATCAGCCCCAGCATTTT. Protein sequence: CASSEPGTFPSNQPQHF. V is TRBV2 and J is TRBJ1-5; D is ambiguous. Looked up from germline, CDR1 is SNHLY and CDR2 is FYNNEI. V was pared by 2 bases and J by 0 bases, with 14 bases between. This CDR3 is 17 amino acids long. The complete variable domain, with remaining parts taken from reference TRBV2 and TRBJ1-5, reads EPEVTQTPSHQVTQMGQEVILRCVPISNHLYFYWYRQILGQKVEFLVSFYNNEISEKSEIFDDQFSVERPDGSNFTLKIRSTKLEDSAMYFCASSEPGTFPSNQPQHFGDGTRLSIL.